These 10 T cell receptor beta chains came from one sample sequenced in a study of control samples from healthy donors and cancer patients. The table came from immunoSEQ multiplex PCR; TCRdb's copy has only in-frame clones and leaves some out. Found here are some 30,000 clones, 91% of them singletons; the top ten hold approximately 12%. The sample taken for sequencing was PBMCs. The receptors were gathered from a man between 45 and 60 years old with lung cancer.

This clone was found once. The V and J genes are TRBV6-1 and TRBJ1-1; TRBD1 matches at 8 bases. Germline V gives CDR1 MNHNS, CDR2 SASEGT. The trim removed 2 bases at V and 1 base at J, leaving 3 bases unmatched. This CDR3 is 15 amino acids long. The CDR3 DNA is TGTGCCAGCAGTGAATCCAGGGGGCCGAACACTGAAGCTTTCTTT. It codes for CASSESRGPNTEAFF.

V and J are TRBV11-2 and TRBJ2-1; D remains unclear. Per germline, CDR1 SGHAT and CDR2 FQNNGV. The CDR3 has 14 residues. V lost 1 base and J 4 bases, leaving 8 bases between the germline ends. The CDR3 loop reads CASSLGQSYNEQFF. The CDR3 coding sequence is TGTGCCAGCAGCTTAGGGCAGTCTTACAATGAGCAGTTCTTC.

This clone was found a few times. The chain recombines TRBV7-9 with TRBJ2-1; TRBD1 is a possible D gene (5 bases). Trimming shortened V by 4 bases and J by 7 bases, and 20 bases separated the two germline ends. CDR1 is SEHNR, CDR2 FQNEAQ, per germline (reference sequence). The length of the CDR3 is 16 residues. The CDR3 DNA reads TGTGCCAGCAGCTCAGACTCAAAGGGCAGGGTTAATGAGCAGTTCTTC. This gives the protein CASSSDSKGRVNEQFF.

The CDR3: CASSQYNEQFF. CDR3 sequence (DNA): TGTGCCAGCTCTCAATACAATGAGCAGTTCTTC. The chain uses TRBV2 and TRBJ2-1; D not resolved. CDR3 size: 11 residues. Germline lookup yields CDR1 SNHLY and CDR2 FYNNEI. V dropped 8 bases and J dropped 4 bases, with 6 bases sitting between them.

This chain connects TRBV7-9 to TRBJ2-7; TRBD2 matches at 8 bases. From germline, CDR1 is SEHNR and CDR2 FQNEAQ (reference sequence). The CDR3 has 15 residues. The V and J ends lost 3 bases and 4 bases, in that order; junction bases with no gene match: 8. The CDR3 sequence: CASSLAGGKSYEQYF. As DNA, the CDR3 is TGTGCCAGCAGCTTGGCGGGGGGAAAATCGTACGAGCAGTACTTC.

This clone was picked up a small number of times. The DNA for the CDR3 is TGTGCCAGCAGTTACTGGCAGGGAAATTCACCCCTCCACTTT. It encodes CASSYWQGNSPLHF. The chain is built from TRBV6-6 and TRBJ1-6, with D tentatively TRBD1 (5 bases). V dropped 1 base and J dropped 7 bases, with 8 bases sitting between them. Germline CDR1 and CDR2: MNHNY and SVGAGI (reference sequence). This CDR3 comprises 14 residues.

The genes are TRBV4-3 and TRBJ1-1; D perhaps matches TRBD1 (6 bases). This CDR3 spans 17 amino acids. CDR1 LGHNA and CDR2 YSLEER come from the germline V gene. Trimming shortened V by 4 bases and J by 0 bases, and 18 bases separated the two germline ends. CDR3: CASSLSAGALMNTEAFF. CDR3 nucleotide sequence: TGCGCCAGCAGCCTATCGGCAGGGGCGTTAATGAACACTGAAGCTTTCTTT.

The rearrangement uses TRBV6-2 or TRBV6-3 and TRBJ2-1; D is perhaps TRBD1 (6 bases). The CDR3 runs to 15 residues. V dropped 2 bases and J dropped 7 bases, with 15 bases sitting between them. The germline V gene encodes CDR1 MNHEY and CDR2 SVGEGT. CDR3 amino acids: CASSYGGQVGNEQFF. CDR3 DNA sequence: TGTGCCAGCAGTTACGGGGGCCAAGTGGGGAATGAGCAGTTCTTC.

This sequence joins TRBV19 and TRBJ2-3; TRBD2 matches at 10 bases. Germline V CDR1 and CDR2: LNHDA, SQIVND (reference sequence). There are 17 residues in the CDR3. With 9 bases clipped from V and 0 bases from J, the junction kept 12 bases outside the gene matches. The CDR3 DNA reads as TGTGCCAGCCTACCAAGCGGGGGGGCCCCTAGCACAGATACGCAGTATTTT. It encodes CASLPSGGAPSTDTQYF. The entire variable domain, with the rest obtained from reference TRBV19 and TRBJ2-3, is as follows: DGGITQSPKYLFRKEGQNVTLSCEQNLNHDAMYWYRQDPGQGLRLIYYSQIVNDFQKGDIAEGYSVSREKKESFPLTVTSAQKNPTAFYLCASLPSGGAPSTDTQYFGPGTRLTVL.

CDR3 nucleotide sequence: TGTGCCAGCAGCCTCCCCGGAACACAGGGAGGCACTGAAGCTTTCTTT. Translation: CASSLPGTQGGTEAFF. This sequence joins TRBV3-1 (or the pseudogene TRBV3-2) and TRBJ1-1; perhaps TRBD1 as D (6 bases). The CDR3 has 16 residues. V was pared by 4 bases and J by 4 bases, with 19 bases between. CDR1 and CDR2 from the germline V gene are LGHDT and YNNKEL (reference sequence).